The following is a TCR beta chain sequence with its context. Here immunoSEQ multiplex PCR was the method, and the copy in TCRdb shows in-frame clones only, minus some. The sample carries around 150,000 clones, nearly 96% recorded once. CDR1 and CDR2 (germline): SEHNR, FQNEAQ (reference sequence). Trimming took 6 bases from V and 4 from J; bases not matched to a gene: 15. The CDR3 length is 18 residues. The sample comes from a study of control samples from healthy donors and cancer patients. The chain uses TRBV7-9 and TRBJ2-2; the match to TRBD1 covers 9 bases. The sequenced sample was blood. This clonotype originated in a woman aged 25 to 39 in good health. CDR3 DNA sequence: TGTGCCAGCAGACCGGGCCACAGGGGGCGAAATATCACCGGGGAGCTGTTTTTT. Amino acids: CASRPGHRGRNITGELFF.